What follows are 21 T cell receptor beta chains derived from one specimen sequenced in a study of PD-L1 blockade in urothelial cancer. Clones were sequenced by immunoSEQ multiplex PCR, and TCRdb holds only the in-frame ones, with some missing. Of 35,000 to 40,000 clones in the sample, 80% to 95% are singletons; the top ten hold more than 6.5%. Specimen: PBMCs, collected around atezolizumab (anti-PD-L1) treatment. The origin of the receptors is a man between 65 and 85 years old with urothelial cancer.

This rearrangement joins TRBV7-9 to TRBJ1-2; TRBD1 might be the D (6 bases). V was clipped by 1 base and J by 3 bases, with 9 bases between them. The germline V gene encodes CDR1 SEHNR and CDR2 FQNEAQ (reference sequence). CDR3 length: 14 amino acids. CDR3 bases: TGTGCCAGCAGCTTAGGTTCAGGGGACTATGGCTACACCTTC. Translated, it gives CASSLGSGDYGYTF. Variable domain in full (rest from reference TRBV7-9 and TRBJ1-2): DTGVSQNPRHKITKRGQNVTFRCDPISEHNRLYWYRQTLGQGPEFLTYFQNEAQLEKSRLLSDRFSAERPKGSFSTLEIQRTEQGDSAMYLCASSLGSGDYGYTFGSGTRLTVV.

The V gene is TRBV18, the J gene TRBJ2-7, with TRBD2 matching over 9 bases. The germline V gene has CDR1 KGHSH and CDR2 LQKENI. The CDR3 length is 15 residues. With V trimmed by 1 base and J by 0 bases, 1 base remained unmatched. CDR3: CASSPQRGASYEQYF. The CDR3 DNA reads TGTGCCAGCTCACCACAGCGGGGGGCCTCCTACGAGCAGTACTTC.

V and J are TRBV19 and TRBJ2-2; TRBD1 agrees at 7 bases. The CDR3 runs 18 residues. With 3 bases clipped from V and 0 bases from J, the junction kept 10 bases outside the gene matches. The germline gives CDR1 LNHDA, CDR2 SQIVND (reference sequence). For the CDR3, the DNA is TGTGCCAGTAGTATTTCCCTCTCCAGGGGGACGAACACCGGGGAGCTGTTTTTT. Translating gives CASSISLSRGTNTGELFF.

This chain connects TRBV20-1 to TRBJ2-1; D is undetermined. From germline, CDR1 is DFQATT and CDR2 SNEGSKA (reference sequence). Trimming took 8 bases from V and 3 from J, leaving 8 bases between them. The CDR3 consists of 11 residues. CDR3 in DNA: TGCAGTAGCCATTACTACAATGAGCAGTTCTTC. It codes for CSSHYYNEQFF.

V is TRBV5-1 and J is TRBJ1-5; D not certain. Germline values: CDR1 SGHRS, CDR2 YFSETQ. The CDR3 spans 14 residues. The V gene lost 3 bases and the J gene lost 2 bases, with 9 bases spanning the gap. The DNA for the CDR3 is TGCGCCAGCAGCTCAGAGGGCGGCAATCAGCCCCAGCATTTT. Its protein product is CASSSEGGNQPQHF.

The DNA for the CDR3 is TGTGCCAGCAGTTACTCGATCACCCGGGGTAGCGATGAGCAGTTCTTC. Protein product: CASSYSITRGSDEQFF. The chain carries TRBV6-6 and TRBJ2-1; D possibly corresponds to TRBD2 (5 bases). The CDR3 is made up of 16 amino acids. The ends were cut back, 0 bases at V and 8 bases at J, with 17 bases in the middle. Germline-derived CDR1 and CDR2 are MNHNY and SVGAGI (reference sequence).

The rearrangement uses TRBV5-1 and TRBJ1-1; 7 positions match TRBD1. CDR3 length equals 19 residues. Germline loops: CDR1 SGHRS, CDR2 YFSETQ. The V segment lost 1 base and the J segment 0 bases; nucleotides outside the gene matches: 15. CDR3 sequence (DNA): TGCGCCAGCAGCTTGAGGAATGGGACAGCAAATCGCATGAACACTGAAGCTTTCTTT. Protein product: CASSLRNGTANRMNTEAFF. Full variable domain (missing parts from reference TRBV5-1 and TRBJ1-1): KAGVTQTPRYLIKTRGQQVTLSCSPISGHRSVSWYQQTPGQGLQFLFEYFSETQRNKGNFPGRFSGRQFSNSRSEMNVSTLELGDSALYLCASSLRNGTANRMNTEAFFGQGTRLTVV.

The chain has TRBV27 and TRBJ2-1; D uncertain. Trimming pared 6 bases from V and 0 bases from J, leaving 9 bases between. Germline V gene lookup returns CDR1 MNHEY and CDR2 SMNVEV (reference sequence). CDR3 size: 14 residues. The CDR3 region has the DNA TGTGCCAGCAGGCGGTCGAGCTCCTACAATGAGCAGTTCTTC. The encoded protein is CASRRSSSYNEQFF.

V usage is TRBV28 and J usage is TRBJ2-5; 8 positions match TRBD2. V was pared by 3 bases and J by 3 bases, with 18 bases of the junction left unmatched. CDR1 and CDR2 (germline): MDHEN, SYDVKM. The CDR3 sequence is 19 residues long. The DNA for the CDR3 is TGTGCCAGCAGTTTCCCCCGTTCGAGCGGGAGTCCCCTAAAAGAGACCCAGTACTTC. Protein sequence: CASSFPRSSGSPLKETQYF.

The gene calls are TRBV13 and TRBJ2-7; weak D call: TRBD2 (6 bases). V dropped 2 bases and J dropped 0 bases, with 17 bases sitting between them. The CDR3 extends over 17 amino acids. Looked up from germline, CDR1 is PRHDT and CDR2 is FYEKMQ (reference sequence). CDR3 DNA sequence: TGTGCCAGCAGCTTATACGGCCGGAGGGTTCCCTCCTACGAGCAGTACTTC. Protein product: CASSLYGRRVPSYEQYF.

The chain employs TRBV10-2 and TRBJ1-3; perhaps TRBD1 as D (5 bases). The V gene's germline CDR1 is WSHSY and CDR2 SAAADI. V gave up 4 bases and J gave up 2 bases, with 12 bases separating them. This CDR3 has 15 amino acids. CDR3 in DNA: TGCGCCAGCAGTGCCCAGGGTTTAGCTGGAAACACCATATATTTT. Translating it yields CASSAQGLAGNTIYF.

The genes are TRBV7-3 and TRBJ2-3, with D maybe TRBD2 (5 bases). Germline V CDR1 and CDR2: SGHTA, FQGTGA. The CDR3 contains 14 residues. With 6 bases removed from V and 2 bases from J, the gap between germline ends came to 12 bases. The CDR3 nucleotides read TGTGCCAGCAGTCAAGGGAGTTTCACAGATACGCAGTATTTT. This translates into CASSQGSFTDTQYF.

The V gene is TRBV19, the J gene TRBJ2-7; 7 nucleotides match TRBD2. The germline V gene has CDR1 LNHDA and CDR2 SQIVND (reference sequence). The junction had 7 bases not matched to a gene; V was cut back by 8 bases and J by 0 bases. The CDR3 is 14 amino acids. The CDR3 DNA is TGTGCCAGTGCGAACGGCGGGGGCTCCTACGAGCAGTACTTC. Amino acid sequence: CASANGGGSYEQYF.

The chain employs TRBV7-9 and TRBJ2-7; D is perhaps TRBD1 (6 bases). Germline V gene sequence: CDR1 SEHNR, CDR2 FQNEAQ (reference sequence). V shed 5 bases and J shed 3 bases, with 11 bases lying between them. CDR3 length: 13 amino acids. CDR3 loop: CASSGTGFYEQYF. In nucleotides, the CDR3 is TGTGCCAGCAGCGGAACAGGGTTCTACGAGCAGTACTTC.

The V gene is TRBV5-4, the J gene TRBJ1-4, with TRBD1 matching over 9 bases. The CDR3 loop spans 15 amino acids. The germline gives CDR1 SGHNT, CDR2 YYREEE (reference sequence). V dropped 4 bases and J dropped 5; count of bases not matched to a gene: 6. The CDR3 sequence: CASSGAGTGNEKLFF. The CDR3 nucleotides are TGTGCCAGCAGCGGAGCCGGGACAGGGAATGAAAAACTGTTTTTT.

The CDR3 sequence: CASRTGGANGANVLTF. The CDR3 nucleotides read TGTGCCAGCAGGACAGGGGGCGCTAATGGGGCCAACGTCCTGACTTTC. The chain employs TRBV27 and TRBJ2-6, with 10 bases fitting TRBD1. The CDR3 extends over 16 amino acids. Looked up from germline, CDR1 is MNHEY and CDR2 is SMNVEV (reference sequence). V shed 6 bases and J 3 bases; nucleotides not matched to a gene: 5.

The rearrangement joins TRBV7-3 to TRBJ2-2, with a weak D call TRBD2 (7 bases). The germline CDR1 and CDR2 sequences are SGHTA and FQGTGA. The CDR3 is 14 residues long. V lost 5 bases to trimming and J lost 7 bases, with 14 bases between them. The CDR3 sequence: CASSRGAQGGELFF. CDR3 nucleotides: TGTGCCAGCAGCCGGGGGGCGCAGGGCGGGGAGCTGTTTTTT. Filled out from reference TRBV7-3 and TRBJ2-2, the complete variable domain reads GAGVSQTPSNKVTEKGKYVELRCDPISGHTALYWYRQSLGQGPEFLIYFQGTGAADDSGLPNDRFFAVRPEGSVSTLKIQRTERGDSAVYLCASSRGAQGGELFFGEGSRLTVL.

Written as DNA, the CDR3 is TGTGCCAGCAGTTCAACTAGCGGGAGTGACAATGAGCAGTTCTTC. Translated: CASSSTSGSDNEQFF. The gene calls are TRBV28 and TRBJ2-1; TRBD2 agrees at 11 bases. The CDR3 consists of 15 residues. With V trimmed by 4 bases and J by 5 bases, 4 bases remained unmatched. The germline CDR1 and CDR2 sequences are MDHEN and SYDVKM.

The chain links TRBV5-1 to TRBJ1-1; D is unclear. The CDR3 sequence is 13 residues long. Trimming shortened V by 4 bases and J by 4 bases, and 11 bases separated the two germline ends. Per the germline V gene, CDR1 is SGHRS and CDR2 is YFSETQ. The CDR3 coding sequence is TGCGCCAGCAGCCGGGAGCGCCCCACTGAAGCTTTCTTT. Protein: CASSRERPTEAFF.

This clone was found once. The genes are TRBV19 and TRBJ1-2; a possible D gene is TRBD1 (6 bases). The V and J ends lost 4 bases and 2 bases respectively, with 8 bases between them. CDR3 size: 13 residues. Germline CDR1 is LNHDA and CDR2 is SQIVND (reference sequence). The CDR3 reads CASSTGANYGYTF. The DNA for the CDR3 is TGTGCCAGTAGTACAGGGGCGAACTATGGCTACACCTTC. The full variable domain, its missing parts supplied by reference TRBV19 and TRBJ1-2, is DGGITQSPKYLFRKEGQNVTLSCEQNLNHDAMYWYRQDPGQGLRLIYYSQIVNDFQKGDIAEGYSVSREKKESFPLTVTSAQKNPTAFYLCASSTGANYGYTFGSGTRLTVV.

The chain joins TRBV19 to TRBJ1-3, with D possibly TRBD1 on 6 matching bases. V shed 7 bases and J shed 0 bases, with 7 bases lying between them. The CDR3 sequence is 13 residues long. The germline V gene encodes CDR1 LNHDA and CDR2 SQIVND (reference sequence). The CDR3 nucleotides are TGTGCCAGTAAACAGGGCTCTGGAAACACCATATATTTT. Its protein product is CASKQGSGNTIYF.